The rows below give T cell receptor beta chains drawn from one sample of a study of T-cell reconstitution after alpha-beta-depleted transplantation in children. TCRdb redid the calling of the PCR reads with MiXCR, one entry per CDR3 protein. Here the sample spans some 600,000 distinct CDR3 sequences, roughly 13% being singletons. The input for sequencing was PBMCs, mostly from graft donor cells, taken 360 days after TCRalphabeta/CD19-depleted stem cell transplant. The receptors originated from a male patient between 10 and 17 years old who had a stem cell transplant for acute myeloid leukemia, so the T cells may come from the graft donor. The CDR3 runs from the conserved cysteine through the conserved F or W. Fields, in order: V gene, D gene, J gene, clone size, CDR3 DNA, CDR3 protein. A D gene is named only where the DNA matches it firmly. Clone size is stated in some rows and not others, as once, few, many or a class when expanded.

TRBV29-1,NA,TRBJ2-7,few,TGCAGCGTTCTAAGACCGGGAGCGGCTTACGAGCAGTACTTC,CSVLRPGAAYEQYF
TRBV5-8,TRBD2,TRBJ2-4,NA,TGTGCCAGCAGCTTGTGGGGCGGGAGCTCTAACATTCAGTACTTC,CASSLWGGSSNIQYF
TRBV11-2,NA,TRBJ2-4,NA,TGTGCCAGCAGCTTAGGGAAGGCCAAAAACATTCAGTACTTC,CASSLGKAKNIQYF
TRBV29-1,NA,TRBJ2-4,NA,TGCAGCGTTGAGGCTTCTCCGGGAGCCAAAAACATTCAGTACTTC,CSVEASPGAKNIQYF
TRBV6-5,NA,TRBJ2-1,few,TGTGCCAGCAGTTACTTTACCGGGACGAATCCGTCCAATGAGCAGTTCTTC,CASSYFTGTNPSNEQFF
TRBV5-1,TRBD1,TRBJ1-5,NA,TGCGCCAGCAGCGCCGGGACAGGGGACAATCAGCCCCAGCATTTT,CASSAGTGDNQPQHF
TRBV28,NA,TRBJ2-1,NA,TGTGCCAGCAGTTTATTAGGACCGGCCGGTGAGCAGTTCTTC,CASSLLGPAGEQFF
TRBV16,NA,TRBJ2-7,NA,TGTGCCGGAGCACAAGGGGACGAGCAGTACTTC,CAGAQGDEQYF
TRBV28,TRBD2,TRBJ2-7,many,TGTGCCAGCAGTTTAACTAGCGCGAGCGAGCAGTACTTC,CASSLTSASEQYF
TRBV9,TRBD1,TRBJ2-7,many,TGTGCCAGCAGCGTAGGAGGACAGGTTTCCTACGAGCAGTACTTC,CASSVGGQVSYEQYF
TRBV20-1,NA,TRBJ2-1,NA,TGCAGTGCCTCTCGGGATTCAGCCTACAATGAGCAGTTCTTC,CSASRDSAYNEQFF
TRBV10-2,NA,TRBJ2-5,many,TGCGCCAGCAGTGAAGACACCCAAGAGACCCAGTACTTC,CASSEDTQETQYF
TRBV7-7,NA,TRBJ2-4,NA,TGTGCTAGCAGCTTCCGCAGGGTTGGCACGGTGGCCAAAAACATTCAGTACTTC,CASSFRRVGTVAKNIQYF
TRBV12-3/TRBV12-4,NA,TRBJ2-3,NA,TGTGCCAGCAGTTTTGACGATACGCAGTATTTT,CASSFDDTQYF
TRBV7-2,TRBD1,TRBJ2-3,NA,TGTGCCAGCAGCTTGCGTCTCGGACAGGTTTGGGGGGATACGCAGTATTTT,CASSLRLGQVWGDTQYF
TRBV5-1,TRBD2,TRBJ2-1,NA,TGCGCCAGCAGCCTATACACTAGCGGGAGCTCCTACAATGAGCAGTTCTTC,CASSLYTSGSSYNEQFF
TRBV6-2/TRBV6-3,NA,TRBJ2-7,few,TGTGCCAGCAGACCAAGGAAGTTGGAAGCCAGCCCCTACGAGCAGTACTTC,CASRPRKLEASPYEQYF
TRBV30,NA,TRBJ2-1,few,TGTGCCTGGAGTTCAGCAGAAAGCTCCTACAATGAGCAGTTCTTC,CAWSSAESSYNEQFF
TRBV28,TRBD1,TRBJ2-5,NA,TGTGCCAGCAAAGAGGGGACAGGAGGGAGGTACAGAGAGACCCAGTACTTC,CASKEGTGGRYRETQYF
TRBV27,TRBD2,TRBJ2-7,few,TGTGCCAGCAGTTTATCTCCCGGTAGCGGGAGGGCGAGCGAGCAGTACTTC,CASSLSPGSGRASEQYF
TRBV6-1,TRBD2,TRBJ2-7,few,TGTGCCAGCACCGGGACTAGCGGGACCTCCTACGAGCAGTACTTC,CASTGTSGTSYEQYF
TRBV12-3/TRBV12-4,TRBD2,TRBJ2-3,few,TGTGCCAGCAGTTTGTTGACTAGCGTAAGCACAGATACGCAGTATTTT,CASSLLTSVSTDTQYF
TRBV25-1,TRBD1,TRBJ1-1,few,TGTGCCAGCAGGTCCCCCGAGACAGGGGAGAAGGCTTTCTTT,CASRSPETGEKAFF
TRBV21-1,NA,TRBJ2-1,NA,TGTGCCAGCACTCCTCCTCCGCCCTCCAAGGGGGATGAGCAGTTCTTC,CASTPPPPSKGDEQFF
TRBV6-6,NA,TRBJ2-1,once,TGTGCCACCTCTACCTCGCGCTACAATGAGCAGTTCTTC,CATSTSRYNEQFF